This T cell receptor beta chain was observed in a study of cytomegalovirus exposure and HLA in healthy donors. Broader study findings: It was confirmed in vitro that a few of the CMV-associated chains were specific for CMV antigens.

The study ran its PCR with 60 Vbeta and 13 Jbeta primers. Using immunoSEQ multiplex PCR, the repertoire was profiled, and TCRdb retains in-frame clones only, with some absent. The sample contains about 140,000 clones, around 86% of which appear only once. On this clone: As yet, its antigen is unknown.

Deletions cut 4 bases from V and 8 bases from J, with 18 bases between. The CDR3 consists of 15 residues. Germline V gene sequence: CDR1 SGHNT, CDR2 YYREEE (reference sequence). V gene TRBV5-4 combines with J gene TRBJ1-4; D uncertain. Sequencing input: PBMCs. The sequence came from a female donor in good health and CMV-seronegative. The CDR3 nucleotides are TGTGCCAGCAGCCCTGGAAACACCCGAGGGGAAAAACTGTTTTTT. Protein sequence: CASSPGNTRGEKLFF.